The 32 T cell receptor beta chains below were found in one sample sequenced in a study of T cell changes during pregnancy in multiple sclerosis (dated by TCRdb to between 2018 and 2020). The library was produced with the immunoSEQ multiplex PCR assay. The source is immuneACCESS, and TCRdb retained only in-frame sequences with V and J called. Part of the clones is not carried over; for the studies checked, unresolved V genes explain less than half of this, and the remainder is unexplained. The sample contains fewer than 50,000 clones, roughly 94% of them found a single time. Together, the top ten hold 4.5% to 5.5% of the sample. Sequenced material: CD8+ T cells from peripheral blood mononuclear cells, taken before pregnancy. All receptors derive from a female donor with multiple sclerosis, enrolled in a pregnancy study.

The rearrangement joins TRBV27 to TRBJ2-5, with unresolved D. With 2 bases removed from V and 5 bases from J, the gap between germline ends came to 3 bases. The CDR3 spans 11 residues. Germline V gene sequence: CDR1 MNHEY, CDR2 SMNVEV (reference sequence). The CDR3 is CASSLGETQYF. In nucleotides, the CDR3 is TGTGCCAGCAGTTTAGGCGAGACCCAGTACTTC.

The genes are TRBV5-1 and TRBJ2-2; 7 nucleotides align to TRBD2. The J segment lost 4 bases and the V segment lost 0 bases, leaving 6 bases of the junction unmatched. In germline, CDR1 is SGHRS, CDR2 YFSETQ. The CDR3 extends over 16 amino acids. The CDR3: CASSLEPVAGTGELFF. DNA of the CDR3: TGCGCCAGCAGCTTGGAGCCGGTAGCGGGCACCGGGGAGCTGTTTTTT.

The CDR3 sequence is CASSLEARATGELFF. The DNA of the CDR3 is TGTGCCAGCAGCTTAGAGGCCAGGGCTACCGGGGAGCTGTTTTTT. This rearrangement joins TRBV7-3 to TRBJ2-2; weak D call: TRBD1 (5 bases). V shed 2 bases and J shed 5 bases, with 12 bases lying between them. The length of the CDR3 is 15 residues. From germline, CDR1 is SGHTA and CDR2 FQGTGA.

This chain uses TRBV6-1 with TRBJ2-1; 7 nucleotides match TRBD2. Germline CDR1 is MNHNS and CDR2 is SASEGT. Unmatched junction bases numbered 0, after V lost 2 bases and J lost 2 bases. There are 14 residues in the CDR3. As DNA, the CDR3 is TGTGCCAGCAGTGAACTAGCGGCCTACAATGAGCAGTTCTTC. This encodes CASSELAAYNEQFF.

CDR3 DNA sequence: TGTGCCAGCAGTGACCAGGGACAGGGAGTTATTACTGAAGCTTTCTTT. This encodes CASSDQGQGVITEAFF. The chain combines TRBV2 with TRBJ1-1; 9 nucleotides align to TRBD1. The CDR3 totals 16 residues. J gave up 5 bases and V 3 bases, and 10 bases lay outside the gene matches. Germline V gene data show CDR1 as SNHLY and CDR2 as FYNNEI. Complete variable domain (other parts from reference TRBV2 and TRBJ1-1): EPEVTQTPSHQVTQMGQEVILRCVPISNHLYFYWYRQILGQKVEFLVSFYNNEISEKSEIFDDQFSVERPDGSNFTLKIRSTKLEDSAMYFCASSDQGQGVITEAFFGQGTRLTVV.

This chain joins TRBV19 and TRBJ1-5; 7 bases match TRBD1. There are 13 residues in the CDR3. The V gene's germline CDR1 is LNHDA and CDR2 SQIVND (reference sequence). Trimming cost V 7 bases and J 5 bases; bases outside gene matches: 5. The CDR3 bases are TGTGCCAGTACTCAGGGGGGTTATCAGCCCCAGCATTTT. This translates into CASTQGGYQPQHF.

The genes are TRBV5-1 and TRBJ2-7; weak D call: TRBD1 (5 bases). The CDR3 runs to 14 residues. Germline CDR1 SGHRS, CDR2 YFSETQ. V shed 0 bases and J shed 6 bases, with 13 bases lying between them. Here the CDR3 reads CASSLAPGLGEQYF. DNA for the CDR3: TGCGCCAGCAGCTTGGCCCCAGGGCTCGGCGAGCAGTACTTC. Together with reference TRBV5-1 and TRBJ2-7, the CDR3 gives the full variable domain: KAGVTQTPRYLIKTRGQQVTLSCSPISGHRSVSWYQQTPGQGLQFLFEYFSETQRNKGNFPGRFSGRQFSNSRSEMNVSTLELGDSALYLCASSLAPGLGEQYFGPGTRLTVT.

V and J are TRBV19 and TRBJ1-1, with a possible D match to TRBD1 (5 bases). The CDR3 runs to 13 residues. V dropped 8 bases and J dropped 2 bases, with 12 bases sitting between them. CDR1 LNHDA and CDR2 SQIVND come from the germline V gene (reference sequence). The CDR3 protein is CASATGANTEAFF. The CDR3 DNA reads as TGTGCCAGTGCTACAGGAGCAAACACTGAAGCTTTCTTT.

The chain is built from TRBV4-3 and TRBJ2-7; D ambiguous. The CDR3 loop spans 13 amino acids. Trimming left V 1 base short and J 6 bases short, with 10 bases between. Germline values: CDR1 LGHNA, CDR2 YSLEER. The CDR3 bases are TGCGCCAGCAGCCAAGTCGAAAGAGGCGAGCAGTACTTC. It translates to CASSQVERGEQYF.

The chain links TRBV27 to TRBJ2-7; 9 positions agree with TRBD1. CDR1 and CDR2 (germline): MNHEY, SMNVEV (reference sequence). The length of the CDR3 is 13 residues. Trimming took 6 bases from V and 5 from J; bases not matched to a gene: 5. The CDR3: CASRTGGGNEQYF. The CDR3 coding sequence is TGTGCCAGCAGGACAGGGGGAGGCAACGAGCAGTACTTC.

The chain joins TRBV6-4 to TRBJ2-3; perhaps TRBD2 as D (5 bases). The CDR3 spans 14 residues. The germline V gene encodes CDR1 MRHNA and CDR2 SNTAGT. Trimming removed 2 bases from V and 3 bases from J, with 9 bases in between. CDR3 nucleotides: TGTGCCAGCAGTGACGCGGGTGGAACAGATACGCAGTATTTT. Its translation is CASSDAGGTDTQYF.

V gene TRBV5-1 combines with J gene TRBJ2-7; TRBD2 matches at 10 bases. There are 17 residues in the CDR3. Trimming at V came to 0 bases and at J to 2 bases, leaving 8 bases not matched to a gene. Germline V gives CDR1 SGHRS, CDR2 YFSETQ. CDR3 sequence reads: CASSLETSGLQAYEQYF. The CDR3 coding sequence is TGCGCCAGCAGCTTGGAGACTAGCGGGCTCCAAGCCTACGAGCAGTACTTC.

The rearrangement links TRBV5-1 to TRBJ1-1; 10 nucleotides agree with TRBD1. V lost 4 bases and J lost 5; bases outside the gene matches: 2. Germline V gives CDR1 SGHRS, CDR2 YFSETQ. CDR3 length: 13 amino acids. CDR3 sequence (DNA): TGCGCCAGCAGCGCGGGACAGGGGACTGAAGCTTTCTTT. It encodes CASSAGQGTEAFF.

The rearrangement joins TRBV7-9 to TRBJ1-1, with TRBD1 matching 9 bases. The trim removed 3 bases at V and 1 base at J, leaving 12 bases unmatched. This CDR3 is 18 amino acids long. Germline V lookup: CDR1 SEHNR, CDR2 FQNEAQ (reference sequence). In nucleotides, the CDR3 is TGTGCCAGCAGCTTTATAACCGGGACAGGGAGGGGGAACACTGAAGCTTTCTTT. It specifies CASSFITGTGRGNTEAFF.

The CDR3 coding sequence is TGTGCCAGCAGGACCGGGACTAGCGGATACAATGAGCAGTTCTTC. Encoded protein: CASRTGTSGYNEQFF. The rearrangement uses TRBV5-6 and TRBJ2-1, with 11 positions matching TRBD2. V was clipped by 5 bases and J by 4 bases; unmatched bases: 5. The CDR3 consists of 15 residues. Germline CDR1 and CDR2: SGHDT and YYEEEE.

The chain combines TRBV4-1 with TRBJ2-7; 8 positions match TRBD2. The CDR3 runs to 15 residues. Germline CDR1 and CDR2: MGHRA and YSYEKL. After removal of 4 bases from V and 7 bases from J, the junction contained 12 bases not matched to a gene. CDR3 in amino acids: CASSLTSGPAGEQYF. CDR3 bases: TGCGCCAGCAGCCTAACTAGCGGCCCCGCGGGGGAGCAGTACTTC.

The chain employs TRBV7-9 and TRBJ2-2; D is perhaps TRBD1 (6 bases). The germline V and J ends were trimmed by 2 bases and 3 bases, with 13 bases remaining between them. Germline CDR1 SEHNR, CDR2 FQNEAQ (reference sequence). The CDR3 contains 16 residues. CDR3 in DNA: TGTGCCAGCAGCTTAAGTGGGGGCCAGTACACCGGGGAGCTGTTTTTT. Translated, it gives CASSLSGGQYTGELFF.

The table lists this clone with a count of one. The rearrangement uses TRBV30 and TRBJ2-7, with a weak D call TRBD1 (5 bases). The length of the CDR3 is 13 residues. Trimming left V 2 bases short and J 5 bases short, with 13 bases between. CDR1 and CDR2 (germline): GTSNPN, SVGIG (reference sequence). The CDR3 here is CAWSSGMSDEQYF. CDR3 sequence (DNA): TGTGCCTGGAGTTCAGGGATGAGCGACGAGCAGTACTTC.

Note on this clone: The sample has other DNA sequences that encode this CDR3 too. The chain employs TRBV27 and TRBJ1-1; weak D call: TRBD1 (6 bases). The germline V gene has CDR1 MNHEY and CDR2 SMNVEV (reference sequence). V was cut by 2 bases and J by 0 bases, with 7 bases left in between. The CDR3 contains 14 residues. The chain's CDR3 is CASSLQGMNTEAFF. The CDR3 bases are TGTGCCAGCAGTTTACAGGGGATGAACACTGAAGCTTTCTTT.

The chain links TRBV30 to TRBJ2-5; 11 bases align to TRBD1. Germline CDR1 is GTSNPN and CDR2 is SVGIG (reference sequence). The CDR3 is 14 amino acids. V shed 4 bases and J 5 bases; nucleotides not matched to a gene: 6. CDR3 DNA: TGTGCCTGGAACCTGGGACAGGGGGTCGAGACCCAGTACTTC. This translates into CAWNLGQGVETQYF. The full variable domain, rest sourced from reference TRBV30 and TRBJ2-5, is SQTIHQWPATLVQPVGSPLSLECTVEGTSNPNLYWYRQAAGRGLQLLFYSVGIGQISSEVPQNLSASRPQDRQFILSSKKLLLSDSGFYLCAWNLGQGVETQYFGPGTRLLVL.

This clone was counted once. The chain joins TRBV27 to TRBJ1-2, with TRBD1 identical over 8 bases. Per germline, CDR1 MNHEY and CDR2 SMNVEV (reference sequence). V trimming: 3 bases; J trimming: 11 bases; junction bases outside the gene matches: 5. The CDR3 loop spans 12 amino acids. CDR3 sequence: CASSFLGQGYTF. The CDR3 DNA reads as TGTGCCAGCAGTTTCCTCGGACAGGGATACACCTTC.

The chain employs TRBV7-2 and TRBJ1-4, with D tentatively TRBD1 (6 bases). The ends were cut back, 5 bases at V and 6 bases at J, with 10 bases in the middle. The CDR3 totals 13 residues. Germline V gene data show CDR1 as SGHTA and CDR2 as FQGNSA. DNA for the CDR3: TGTGCCAGCAGCCTGGACAGCTATGAAAAACTGTTTTTT. Translating it yields CASSLDSYEKLFF.

On this clone: In the same sample, other DNA sequences code for this CDR3. This chain joins TRBV6-5 and TRBJ1-1; D gene ambiguous. The V end was cut by 2 bases, the J end by 1 base, with 5 bases between. CDR3 length: 13 amino acids. Germline lookup yields CDR1 MNHEY and CDR2 SVGAGI. In nucleotides, the CDR3 is TGTGCCAGCAGTTACACCGGGAACACTGAAGCTTTCTTT. This codes for CASSYTGNTEAFF.

This clone was seen a single time. This chain joins TRBV9 and TRBJ2-1; unclear D gene. The germline V gene has CDR1 SGDLS and CDR2 YYNGEE. The CDR3 is 14 amino acids. The V end was cut by 0 bases, the J end by 6 bases, with 10 bases between. In DNA, the CDR3 is TGTGCCAGCAGCGTAGGTAGTTTCCCCAATGAGCAGTTCTTC. This codes for CASSVGSFPNEQFF.

V and J are TRBV10-1 and TRBJ2-3, with D maybe TRBD2 (6 bases). Germline CDR1 reads WNHNN; CDR2 reads SYGVQD (reference sequence). The CDR3 runs 15 residues. Trimming stripped 9 bases from V and 2 bases from J, with 18 bases between. The CDR3 is CARFVPSDFTDTQYF. The CDR3 DNA reads as TGCGCCAGGTTCGTCCCTAGCGACTTCACAGATACGCAGTATTTT.

This clone was observed once. This CDR3 is CASSMSQGGIPDEQYF. CDR3 nucleotides: TGTGCCAGTAGTATGTCCCAGGGGGGAATACCGGACGAGCAGTACTTC. The rearrangement uses TRBV19 and TRBJ2-7; D may be TRBD1 (7 bases). V was trimmed by 3 bases and J by 5 bases, leaving 20 bases between them. The germline gives CDR1 LNHDA, CDR2 SQIVND (reference sequence). This CDR3 has 16 residues.

About this clone itself: The same CDR3 arises from other DNA sequences in this sample as well. The chain employs TRBV19 and TRBJ1-5; TRBD1 is a possible D gene (6 bases). From germline, CDR1 is LNHDA and CDR2 SQIVND (reference sequence). CDR3 length: 14 residues. The V gene lost 3 bases and the J gene lost 4 bases, with 10 bases spanning the gap. Written as DNA, the CDR3 is TGTGCCAGTAGTATTGGGCAGGGGAATCAGCCCCAGCATTTT. Its protein product is CASSIGQGNQPQHF.

Of note for this clone: One base away lies a much larger clone, so this may be a sequencing read error. The chain couples TRBV5-1 to TRBJ2-1; perhaps TRBD2 as D (5 bases). The V gene's germline CDR1 is SGHRS and CDR2 YFSETQ. V was pared by 3 bases and J by 9 bases, with 16 bases between. The CDR3 loop spans 14 amino acids. The CDR3 bases are TGCGCCAGCAGCTCTTACCGAAACCGGGGTGAGCAGTTCTTC. The encoded protein is CASSSYRNRGEQFF.

The chain couples TRBV6-1 to TRBJ1-1, with D unclear. V lost 8 bases, J lost 4 bases, and 8 bases lay in between. The V gene's germline CDR1 is MNHNS and CDR2 SASEGT. The length of the CDR3 is 11 residues. CDR3 in DNA: TGTGCCAGCGGACTTACCACTGAAGCTTTCTTT. As protein: CASGLTTEAFF.

V and J are TRBV14 and TRBJ1-4, with TRBD1 matching 7 bases. Germline V lookup: CDR1 SGHDN, CDR2 FVKESK. V was pared by 4 bases and J by 0 bases, with 5 bases of the junction left unmatched. The CDR3 contains 16 residues. In DNA, the CDR3 is TGTGCCAGCAGCCCTTTCCAGGGGGCAACTAATGAAAAACTGTTTTTT. As protein: CASSPFQGATNEKLFF. Using reference TRBV14 and TRBJ1-4 for the parts outside the CDR3, the full variable domain is EAGVTQFPSHSVIEKGQTVTLRCDPISGHDNLYWYRRVMGKEIKFLLHFVKESKQDESGMPNNRFLAERTGGTYSTLKVQPAELEDSGVYFCASSPFQGATNEKLFFGSGTQLSVL.

The CDR3 coding sequence is TGTGCCAGCTCACCACCTAACAGGGGGGAGAAGGAGTATCAGCCCCAGCATTTT. It specifies CASSPPNRGEKEYQPQHF. This chain connects TRBV18 to TRBJ1-5; 8 positions match TRBD1. J was trimmed by 5 bases and V by 0 bases; bases with no gene match: 12. The CDR3 has 18 residues. Germline CDR1 and CDR2: KGHSH and LQKENI.

The rearrangement uses TRBV27 and TRBJ1-1, with 9 bases fitting TRBD1. CDR1 is MNHEY and CDR2 is SMNVEV in the germline V gene (reference sequence). The CDR3 runs to 17 residues. J was trimmed by 2 bases and V by 3 bases; bases with no gene match: 10. CDR3 region: CASSFTPGTGINTEAFF. CDR3 coding DNA: TGTGCCAGCAGTTTCACCCCCGGGACAGGGATAAACACTGAAGCTTTCTTT.